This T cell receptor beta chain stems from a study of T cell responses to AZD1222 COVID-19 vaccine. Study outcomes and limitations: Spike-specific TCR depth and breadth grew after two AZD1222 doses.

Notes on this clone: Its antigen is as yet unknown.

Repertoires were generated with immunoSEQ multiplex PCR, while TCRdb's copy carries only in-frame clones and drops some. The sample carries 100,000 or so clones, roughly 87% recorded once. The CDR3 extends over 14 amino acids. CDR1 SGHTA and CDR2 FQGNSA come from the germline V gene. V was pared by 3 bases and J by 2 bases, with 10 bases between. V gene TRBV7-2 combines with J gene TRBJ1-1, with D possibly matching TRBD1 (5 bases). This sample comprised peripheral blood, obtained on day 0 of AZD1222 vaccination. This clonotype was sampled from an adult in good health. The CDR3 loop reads CASSFTGANTEAFF. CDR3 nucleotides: TGTGCCAGCAGCTTCACAGGTGCTAACACTGAAGCTTTCTTT. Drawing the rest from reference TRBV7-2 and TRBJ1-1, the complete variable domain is GAGVSQSPSNKVTEKGKDVELRCDPISGHTALYWYRQSLGQGLEFLIYFQGNSAPDKSGLPSDRFSAERTGGSVSTLTIQRTQQEDSAVYLCASSFTGANTEAFFGQGTRLTVV.